The clone carrying this T cell receptor beta chain was picked up one time. CD8 cells regarded as naive lacked CD45RO, were positively chosen for CCR7, and omitted terminally differentiated effector memory CD45RA+ cells. V lost 6 bases to trimming and J lost 2 bases; unmatched junction nucleotides: 3. The CDR3 contains 14 residues. The V gene's germline CDR1 is MDHEN and CDR2 SYDVKM. TCRdb's table, derived via immunoSEQ multiplex PCR, lists solely in-frame clones and lacks some. The sample yields around 2,000,000 clones, about 92% seen once. This entry belongs to a study of shared clonotypes between healthy human individuals.

The sample was naive CD8+ T cells from PBMCs. This sequence originates from a young man in good health. Some clones in this sample may be carry-over from other donors' samples. The rearrangement links TRBV28 to TRBJ2-1; 8 nucleotides agree with TRBD1. In DNA form, the CDR3 reads TGTGCCAGCAGCCAGACAGGGGCCTACAATGAGCAGTTCTTC. Translated, it gives CASSQTGAYNEQFF. Combining the CDR3 with reference TRBV28 and TRBJ2-1 gives the whole variable domain DVKVTQSSRYLVKRTGEKVFLECVQDMDHENMFWYRQDPGLGLRLIYFSYDVKMKEKGDIPEGYSVSREKKERFSLILESASTNQTSMYLCASSQTGAYNEQFFGPGTRLTVL.